The 13 T cell receptor beta chains below were found in one sample sequenced in a study of blood T cell repertoires in COVID-19. TCRdb's table, derived via immunoSEQ multiplex PCR, lists solely in-frame clones and lacks some. The profile shows some 250,000 clones, 80% to 90% of them singletons. What was sequenced was peripheral blood. Every receptor here comes from a man aged 35 to 55 with active or convalescent COVID-19.

The chain joins TRBV30 to TRBJ1-5; a weak D match, TRBD1 (6 bases). The CDR3 has 15 amino acids. Trimming took off 5 bases at V and 9 bases at J, with 23 bases between the two ends. Germline CDR1 reads GTSNPN; CDR2 reads SVGIG (reference sequence). The CDR3 bases are TGTGCCTGGGGAAGGACAGAGGGACCCCAAGGGCCCCAGCATTTT. Amino acid sequence: CAWGRTEGPQGPQHF. The full variable domain, with the rest looked up from reference TRBV30 and TRBJ1-5, is SQTIHQWPATLVQPVGSPLSLECTVEGTSNPNLYWYRQAAGRGLQLLFYSVGIGQISSEVPQNLSASRPQDRQFILSSKKLLLSDSGFYLCAWGRTEGPQGPQHFGDGTRLSIL.

The rearrangement links TRBV7-9 to TRBJ2-2, with TRBD1 identical over 9 bases. Trimming removed 4 bases from V and 6 bases from J; junction bases left unmatched: 9. This CDR3 is 16 amino acids long. Germline CDR1 is SEHNR and CDR2 is FQNEAQ (reference sequence). CDR3 in amino acids: CASSSLGQGQAGELFF. CDR3 in DNA: TGTGCCAGCAGCTCCCTCGGACAGGGGCAGGCCGGGGAGCTGTTTTTT. The full variable domain, its missing parts supplied by reference TRBV7-9 and TRBJ2-2, is DTGVSQNPRHKITKRGQNVTFRCDPISEHNRLYWYRQTLGQGPEFLTYFQNEAQLEKSRLLSDRFSAERPKGSFSTLEIQRTEQGDSAMYLCASSSLGQGQAGELFFGEGSRLTVL.

In DNA form, the CDR3 reads TGTGCCAGCAGCTTGGACGGGTCCCATTACAATGAGCAGTTCTTC. It specifies CASSLDGSHYNEQFF. The chain carries TRBV5-4 and TRBJ2-1; D is undetermined. Germline CDR1 and CDR2: SGHNT and YYREEE (reference sequence). The CDR3 covers 15 residues. V was pared by 0 bases and J by 4 bases, with 11 bases between.

The chain carries TRBV5-1 and TRBJ2-7; perhaps TRBD1 as D (6 bases). V was shortened by 4 bases and J by 7 bases, with 18 bases between the two germline ends. CDR1 and CDR2 from the germline V gene are SGHRS and YFSETQ. This CDR3 is built from 14 residues. The CDR3 loop is CASSLGQQYGEQYF. The DNA of the CDR3 is TGCGCCAGCAGCCTCGGACAGCAGTACGGGGAGCAGTACTTC.

The chain has TRBV5-4 and TRBJ1-1, with TRBD1 identical over 9 bases. CDR3 length: 16 amino acids. J lost 0 bases, V lost 5 bases, and 8 bases had no gene match. Germline loops: CDR1 SGHNT, CDR2 YYREEE (reference sequence). The CDR3 DNA sequence: TGTGCCAGCAGTCTACCGGGGACAGGGTTGAACACTGAAGCTTTCTTT. This gives the protein CASSLPGTGLNTEAFF.

The genes are TRBV27 and TRBJ2-2; TRBD1 matches 9 bases. V lost 8 bases, J lost 12 bases, and 13 bases stayed unmatched. The CDR3 is 14 amino acids. Germline CDR1 is MNHEY and CDR2 is SMNVEV (reference sequence). DNA for the CDR3: TGTGCCAGCGAATTGAGACAGGGGGTTGGGAAGCTGTTTTTT. The encoded protein is CASELRQGVGKLFF.

The chain couples TRBV18 to TRBJ1-1; 10 bases line up with TRBD1. The CDR3 loop spans 13 amino acids. Trimming took 5 bases from V and 3 from J; bases not matched to a gene: 0. The germline gives CDR1 KGHSH, CDR2 LQKENI. CDR3 protein: CASSGTGDTEAFF. The CDR3 nucleotides read TGTGCCAGCTCAGGGACAGGGGACACTGAAGCTTTCTTT.

As for this clone: Other DNA variants within this sample encode the same CDR3. The chain carries TRBV6-1 and TRBJ1-5, with 7 bases fitting TRBD1. Germline V lookup: CDR1 MNHNS, CDR2 SASEGT. The CDR3 runs 15 residues. The trim removed 2 bases at V and 4 bases at J, leaving 5 bases unmatched. The CDR3 reads CASSEMGQPNQPQHF. CDR3 nucleotide sequence: TGTGCCAGCAGTGAAATGGGACAGCCTAATCAGCCCCAGCATTTT.

This clone came up a few times. V usage is TRBV7-2 and J usage is TRBJ2-7, with 11 bases that match TRBD1. V trimming: 5 bases; J trimming: 0 bases; junction bases outside the gene matches: 3. There are 15 residues in the CDR3. Germline CDR1 reads SGHTA; CDR2 reads FQGNSA. The CDR3, as DNA: TGTGCCAGCAGCGGACAGGGGGCTAGCTCCTACGAGCAGTACTTC. Translation: CASSGQGASSYEQYF.

The chain employs TRBV10-1 and TRBJ1-5; D is unclear. The CDR3 covers 14 residues. Trimming took 7 bases from V and 4 from J, leaving 14 bases between them. Germline CDR1 WNHNN, CDR2 SYGVQD (reference sequence). The CDR3 coding sequence is TGCGCCAGCATGGGGAGTAGCTTTAATCAGCCCCAGCATTTT. It codes for CASMGSSFNQPQHF.

The gene calls are TRBV27 and TRBJ1-2, with 10 positions matching TRBD1. Trimming at V came to 6 bases and at J to 6 bases, leaving 4 bases not matched to a gene. Germline V gene sequence: CDR1 MNHEY, CDR2 SMNVEV (reference sequence). The CDR3 has 13 amino acids. The CDR3 is CASRTGGADGYTF. The CDR3 coding sequence is TGTGCCAGCAGGACAGGGGGCGCTGATGGCTACACCTTC.

The J gene is TRBJ2-5, the V gene TRBV27, with a weak D call TRBD2 (7 bases). The germline V and J ends were trimmed by 2 bases and 0 bases, with 13 bases remaining between them. Germline-derived CDR1 and CDR2 are MNHEY and SMNVEV (reference sequence). There are 16 residues in the CDR3. The CDR3 here is CASSLRGGAYQETQYF. Here the CDR3 DNA reads TGTGCCAGCAGTTTAAGGGGGGGGGCGTACCAAGAGACCCAGTACTTC.

The chain links TRBV11-3 to TRBJ1-2; possible D gene TRBD1, 6 bases. CDR3 size: 13 residues. CDR1 SGHNT and CDR2 YENEEA come from the germline V gene. V was trimmed by 5 bases and J by 0 bases, leaving 7 bases between them. The CDR3 coding sequence is TGTGCCAGCAGCCGGACAGCTAACTATGGCTACACCTTC. This gives the protein CASSRTANYGYTF.